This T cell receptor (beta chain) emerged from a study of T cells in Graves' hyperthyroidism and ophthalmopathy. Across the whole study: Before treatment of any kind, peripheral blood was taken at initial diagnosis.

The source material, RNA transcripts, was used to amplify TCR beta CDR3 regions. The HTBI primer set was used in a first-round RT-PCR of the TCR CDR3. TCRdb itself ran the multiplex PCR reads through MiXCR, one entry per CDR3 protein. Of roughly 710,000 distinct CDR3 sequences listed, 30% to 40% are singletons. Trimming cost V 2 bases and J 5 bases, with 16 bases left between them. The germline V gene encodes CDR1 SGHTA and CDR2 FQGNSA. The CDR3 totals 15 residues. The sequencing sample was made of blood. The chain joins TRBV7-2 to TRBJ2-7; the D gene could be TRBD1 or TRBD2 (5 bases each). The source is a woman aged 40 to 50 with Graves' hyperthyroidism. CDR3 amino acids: CASSLTGTPYDEQYF. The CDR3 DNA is TGTGCCAGCAGCTTAACCGGGACCCCGTACGACGAGCAGTACTTC.